One T cell receptor (beta chain) is described in this entry. Its antigen is unidentified. Repertoires were generated with immunoSEQ multiplex PCR, while TCRdb's copy carries only in-frame clones and drops some. The repertoire includes about 150,000 clones, 70% to 90% of them detected once, and approximately 5.6% sits in the top ten. This entry is derived from a study of T cell responses to AZD1222 COVID-19 vaccine. Study results and caveats: In a largely white British group with more females than males, clonal diversity was possibly underestimated. Targeting of unmutated variant regions was reportedly seen in nearly half of spike-specific TCRs.

Germline loops: CDR1 KGHDR, CDR2 SFDVKD. V was cut by 3 bases and J by 4 bases, with 17 bases left in between. The CDR3 extends over 16 amino acids. Sequencing was performed on peripheral blood, taken 28 days after the second dose of the MenACWY control vaccine. The chain combines TRBV24-1 with TRBJ1-2, with a weak D call TRBD1 (6 bases). The receptor's source is an adult who received the MenACWY meningococcal vaccine as a control. In DNA form, the CDR3 reads TGTGCCACCAGTGATCGTGGTCAGGGGCGGGGCTATGGCTACACCTTC. As protein: CATSDRGQGRGYGYTF.